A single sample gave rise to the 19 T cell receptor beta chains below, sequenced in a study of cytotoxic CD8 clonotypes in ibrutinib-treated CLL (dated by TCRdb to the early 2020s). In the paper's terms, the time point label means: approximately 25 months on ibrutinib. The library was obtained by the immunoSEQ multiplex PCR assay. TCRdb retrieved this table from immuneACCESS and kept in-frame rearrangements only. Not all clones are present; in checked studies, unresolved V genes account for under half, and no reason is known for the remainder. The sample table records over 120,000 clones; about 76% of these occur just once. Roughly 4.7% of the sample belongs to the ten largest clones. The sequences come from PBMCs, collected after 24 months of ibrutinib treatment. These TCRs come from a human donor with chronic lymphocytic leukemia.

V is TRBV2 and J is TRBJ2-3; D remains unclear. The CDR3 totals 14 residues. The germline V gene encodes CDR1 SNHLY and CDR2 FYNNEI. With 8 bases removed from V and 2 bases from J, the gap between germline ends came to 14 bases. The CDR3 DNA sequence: TGTGCCAGCCGCTCCGGGCACCCCACAGATACGCAGTATTTT. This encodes CASRSGHPTDTQYF.

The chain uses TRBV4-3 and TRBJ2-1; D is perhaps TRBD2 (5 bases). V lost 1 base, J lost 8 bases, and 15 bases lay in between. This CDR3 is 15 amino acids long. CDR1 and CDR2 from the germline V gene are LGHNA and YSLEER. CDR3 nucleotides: TGCGCCAGCAGCCAAGGGGGAGCTGAGAGCGATGAGCAGTTCTTC. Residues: CASSQGGAESDEQFF.

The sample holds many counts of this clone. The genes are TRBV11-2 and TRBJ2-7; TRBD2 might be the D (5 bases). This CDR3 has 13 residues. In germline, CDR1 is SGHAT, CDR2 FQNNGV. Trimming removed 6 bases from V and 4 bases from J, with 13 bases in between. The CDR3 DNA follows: TGTGCCAGCAGTACTAGGTCAGGTTACGAGCAGTACTTC. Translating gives CASSTRSGYEQYF.

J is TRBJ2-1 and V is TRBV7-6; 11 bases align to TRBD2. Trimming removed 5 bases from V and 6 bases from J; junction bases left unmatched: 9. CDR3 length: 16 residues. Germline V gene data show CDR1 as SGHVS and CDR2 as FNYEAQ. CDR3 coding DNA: TGTGCCAGCAGCCCGTTAGCGGGAGGGGGGGGCAATGAGCAGTTCTTC. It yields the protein CASSPLAGGGGNEQFF.

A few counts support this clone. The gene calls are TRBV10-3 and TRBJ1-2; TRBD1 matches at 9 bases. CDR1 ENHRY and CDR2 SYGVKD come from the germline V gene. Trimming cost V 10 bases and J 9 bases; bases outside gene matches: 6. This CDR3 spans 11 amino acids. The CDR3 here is CATGQGLSYTF. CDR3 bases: TGTGCCACCGGACAGGGGTTGAGCTACACCTTC.

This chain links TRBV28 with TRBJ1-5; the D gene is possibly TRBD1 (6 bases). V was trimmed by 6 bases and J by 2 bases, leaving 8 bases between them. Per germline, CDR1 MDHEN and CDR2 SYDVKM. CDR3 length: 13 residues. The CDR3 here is CASRPGGNQPQHF. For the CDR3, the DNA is TGTGCCAGCAGACCAGGGGGCAATCAGCCCCAGCATTTT.

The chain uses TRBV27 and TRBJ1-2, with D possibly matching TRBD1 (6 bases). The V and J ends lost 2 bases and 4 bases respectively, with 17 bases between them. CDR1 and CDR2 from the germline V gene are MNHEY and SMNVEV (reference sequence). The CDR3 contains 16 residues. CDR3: CASSLDERGGAYGYTF. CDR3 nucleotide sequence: TGTGCCAGCAGTTTAGATGAAAGGGGGGGAGCCTATGGCTACACCTTC.

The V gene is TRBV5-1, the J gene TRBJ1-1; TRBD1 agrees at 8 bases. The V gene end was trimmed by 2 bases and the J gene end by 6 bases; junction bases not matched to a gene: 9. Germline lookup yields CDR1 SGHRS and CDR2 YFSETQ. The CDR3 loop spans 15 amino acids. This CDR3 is CASSFSGTGLAEAFF. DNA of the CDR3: TGCGCCAGCAGCTTCTCCGGGACAGGATTGGCTGAAGCTTTCTTT.

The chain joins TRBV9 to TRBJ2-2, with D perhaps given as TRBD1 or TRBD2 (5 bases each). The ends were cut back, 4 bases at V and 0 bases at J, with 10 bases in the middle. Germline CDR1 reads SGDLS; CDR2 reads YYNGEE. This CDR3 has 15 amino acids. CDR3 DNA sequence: TGTGCCAGCAGCCCCCGGGGACCGAACACCGGGGAGCTGTTTTTT. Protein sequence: CASSPRGPNTGELFF.

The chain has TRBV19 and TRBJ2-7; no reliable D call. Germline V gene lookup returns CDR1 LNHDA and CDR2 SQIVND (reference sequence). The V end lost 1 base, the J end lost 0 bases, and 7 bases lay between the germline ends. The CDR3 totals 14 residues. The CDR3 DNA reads TGTGCCAGTAGTATAGTTGGGGACTCCTACGAGCAGTACTTC. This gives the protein CASSIVGDSYEQYF.

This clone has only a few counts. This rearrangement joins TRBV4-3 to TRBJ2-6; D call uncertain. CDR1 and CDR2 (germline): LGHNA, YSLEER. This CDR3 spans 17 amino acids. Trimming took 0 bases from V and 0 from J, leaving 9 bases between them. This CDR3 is CASSQDASSSGANVLTF. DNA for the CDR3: TGCGCCAGCAGCCAAGATGCGAGTAGCTCTGGGGCCAACGTCCTGACTTTC.

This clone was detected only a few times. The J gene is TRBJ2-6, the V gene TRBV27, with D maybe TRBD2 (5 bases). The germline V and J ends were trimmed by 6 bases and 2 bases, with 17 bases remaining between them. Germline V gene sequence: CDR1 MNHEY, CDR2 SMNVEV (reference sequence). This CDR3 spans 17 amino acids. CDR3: CASRVIDGSPGANVLTF. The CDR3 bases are TGTGCCAGCAGGGTGATTGATGGGAGCCCTGGGGCCAACGTCCTGACTTTC.

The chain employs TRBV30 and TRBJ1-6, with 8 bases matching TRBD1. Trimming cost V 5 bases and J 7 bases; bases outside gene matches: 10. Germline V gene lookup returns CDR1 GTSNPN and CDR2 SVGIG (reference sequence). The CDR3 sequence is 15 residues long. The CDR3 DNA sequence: TGTGCCTGGGGACGGACAGGGTTCGGGAATTCACCCCTCCACTTT. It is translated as CAWGRTGFGNSPLHF.

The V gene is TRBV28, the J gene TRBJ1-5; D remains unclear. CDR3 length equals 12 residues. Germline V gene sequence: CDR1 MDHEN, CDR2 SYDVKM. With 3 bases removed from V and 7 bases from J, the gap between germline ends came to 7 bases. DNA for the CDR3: TGTGCCAGCAGTTTGGACGGGCAGCCCCAGCATTTT. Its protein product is CASSLDGQPQHF.

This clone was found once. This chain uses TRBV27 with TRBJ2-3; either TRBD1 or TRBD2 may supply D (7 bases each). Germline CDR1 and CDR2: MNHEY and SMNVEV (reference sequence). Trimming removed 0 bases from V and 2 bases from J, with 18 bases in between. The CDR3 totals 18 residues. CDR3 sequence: CASSLSRGDYKTTDTQYF. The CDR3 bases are TGTGCCAGCAGTTTATCCAGGGGGGACTACAAGACCACAGATACGCAGTATTTT.

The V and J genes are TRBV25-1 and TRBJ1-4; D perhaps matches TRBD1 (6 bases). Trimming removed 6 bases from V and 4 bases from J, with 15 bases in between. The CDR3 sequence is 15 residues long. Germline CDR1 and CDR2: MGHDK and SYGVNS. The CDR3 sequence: CASSDTGMINEKLFF. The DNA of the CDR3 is TGTGCCAGCAGCGATACAGGGATGATTAATGAAAAACTGTTTTTT.

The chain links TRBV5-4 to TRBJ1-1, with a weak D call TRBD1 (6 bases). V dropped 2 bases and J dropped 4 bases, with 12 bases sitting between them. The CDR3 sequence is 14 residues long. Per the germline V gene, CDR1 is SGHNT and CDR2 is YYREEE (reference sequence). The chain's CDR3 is CASSLGGSVTEAFF. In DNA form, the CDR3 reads TGTGCCAGCAGCTTAGGGGGTTCGGTCACTGAAGCTTTCTTT.

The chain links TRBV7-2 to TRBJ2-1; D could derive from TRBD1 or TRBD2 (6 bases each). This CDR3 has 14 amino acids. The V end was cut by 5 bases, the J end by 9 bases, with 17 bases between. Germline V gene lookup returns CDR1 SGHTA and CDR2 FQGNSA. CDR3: CASSQGTGWGEQFF. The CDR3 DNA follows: TGTGCCAGCAGCCAGGGGACTGGGTGGGGTGAGCAGTTCTTC.

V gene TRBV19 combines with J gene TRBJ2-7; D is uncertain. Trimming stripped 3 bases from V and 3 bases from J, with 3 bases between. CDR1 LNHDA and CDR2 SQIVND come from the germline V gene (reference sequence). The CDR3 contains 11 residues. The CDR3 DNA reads TGTGCCAGTAGTATGGGCTACGAGCAGTACTTC. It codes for CASSMGYEQYF.